This record concerns one TCR beta chain sequence. This entry belongs to a study of T cell changes during pregnancy in multiple sclerosis. This table comes from immunoSEQ multiplex PCR, and its TCRdb copy is limited to in-frame clones, with some not included. The sample consists of approximately 130,000 clones, roughly 95% of them appearing once. From germline, CDR1 is SGHDN and CDR2 FVKESK. Losses at the gene ends were 5 bases for V and 4 bases for J; bases not matched to a gene: 6. The CDR3 sequence is 15 residues long. V is TRBV14 and J is TRBJ1-5, with 9 bases identical to TRBD1. Specimen: peripheral blood, collected after pregnancy. The source is a female donor with multiple sclerosis, enrolled in a pregnancy study. CDR3 coding DNA: TGTGCCAGCAGCGCAACCGGGACAGGGAATCAGCCCCAGCATTTT. This codes for CASSATGTGNQPQHF.